This T cell receptor beta chain was sequenced during a study of cytomegalovirus exposure and HLA in healthy donors. The CDR3 is 17 residues long. V was trimmed by 3 bases and J by 3 bases, leaving 18 bases between them. The V gene's germline CDR1 is WSHSY and CDR2 SAAADI. General study points: Highest at DRB1 and lowest at HLA-C, TCR association rates differed among HLA loci in a later analysis. A previous analysis found most TCR beta V segments productive roughly 90% or roughly 30% of the time.

PCR primers comprised 60 Vbeta and 13 Jbeta primers. The method was immunoSEQ multiplex PCR; TCRdb's version includes in-frame clones alone and lacks a portion of them. The sample carries 200,000 to 250,000 clones, more than 75% recorded once. This clone was observed a few times. Its target is not known. The clonotype was recovered from a woman in her 40s in good health and CMV-seropositive. This chain joins TRBV10-2 and TRBJ2-1; D may be TRBD2 (6 bases). The sequencing input was PBMCs. In nucleotides, the CDR3 is TGCGCCAGCAGTGATTCCCAGTTACGGACTAACTACAATGAGCAGTTCTTC. Its protein is CASSDSQLRTNYNEQFF.